This T cell receptor beta chain was documented in a study of OX40 agonist ivuxolimab in advanced cancers. Concerning this clone: Its antigen is still unknown.

Blood samples were obtained at baseline, cycle 4 day 1, and cycle 7 day 1. Study-wide results and caveats: At 0.1 to 3.0 mg/kg and by week 6, clonal expansion occurred in CD4+ and CD8+ blood T cells. CD8+ T cells averaged more expanded clones than CD4+.

Clones were sequenced by immunoSEQ multiplex PCR, and TCRdb holds only the in-frame ones, with some missing. The profile shows some 80,000 clones, 65% to 90% of them singletons. CDR1 is LNHDA and CDR2 is SQIVND in the germline V gene (reference sequence). The V gene lost 7 bases and the J gene lost 7 bases, with 17 bases spanning the gap. The CDR3 has 14 amino acids. This receptor was taken from an adult with an advanced solid tumor such as melanoma, head and neck, liver or kidney cancer. The chain uses TRBV19 and TRBJ1-5; tentative D call: TRBD1 (5 bases). Sequences were derived from CD4+ or CD8+ T cells sorted from blood, sampled in a trial of the OX40 agonist ivuxolimab. CDR3 amino acids: CASKVEGPQQPQHF. CDR3 nucleotides: TGTGCCAGTAAAGTAGAGGGGCCACAGCAGCCCCAGCATTTT.